The entry below gives a single TCR beta chain sequence along with its context. This specimen belongs to a study of blood T cell repertoires in COVID-19. Study information: T cells, B-cell-depleted T cells, or PBMCs provided the cDNA or gDNA that served as material.

Sequencing was performed with immunoSEQ multiplex PCR; in TCRdb, only in-frame clones are kept and a portion is missing. The data hold approximately 430,000 clones, with around 86% observed a single time. In germline, CDR1 is LGHDT, CDR2 YNNKEL (reference sequence). The J segment lost 3 bases and the V segment lost 8 bases, leaving 8 bases of the junction unmatched. This CDR3 contains 15 residues. The chain joins TRBV3-1 (or the pseudogene TRBV3-2) to TRBJ2-5, with 11 bases matching TRBD2. This TCR came from a woman aged 25-40 years with active or convalescent COVID-19. Sample: peripheral blood. The CDR3 DNA sequence: TGTGCCAGCGTACCACTTAGCGGGAGGGAAGAGACCCAGTACTTC. Translating gives CASVPLSGREETQYF.